A selection of T cell receptor beta chains follows, all from one sample in a study of Ad26.COV2.S vaccination and SARS-CoV-2 variants. Data came from immunoSEQ multiplex PCR; TCRdb stores just in-frame clones and leaves some out. Among 300,000 to 400,000 clones, about 86% were seen once, and the ten largest hold 1.5% to 2%. The material was peripheral blood, obtained in a trial of Ad26.COV2.S vaccine versus placebo. All receptors come from a person aged 18-60 years who received the Ad26.COV2.S COVID-19 vaccine or a placebo. Each CDR3 is given with its conserved first and last residue. Each record gives: D gene, clone size, V gene, J gene, CDR3 length, CDR3 protein, CDR3 DNA. D genes are given only for firm matches. Clone size is stated in some rows and not others, as once, few, many or a class when expanded.

d_call: NA
clone_size: NA
v_call: TRBV19
j_call: TRBJ1-6
cdr3_length: 15
cdr3_aa: CASRPTGNYNSPLHF
cdr3_nt: TGTGCCAGTAGACCGACCGGGAACTATAATTCACCCCTCCACTTT

d_call: NA
clone_size: NA
v_call: TRBV27
j_call: TRBJ2-1
cdr3_length: 13
cdr3_aa: CASTLRSGNEQFF
cdr3_nt: TGTGCCAGCACCCTCCGATCGGGCAATGAGCAGTTCTTC

d_call: NA
clone_size: NA
v_call: TRBV7-9
j_call: TRBJ2-7
cdr3_length: 14
cdr3_aa: CASSLAAGSYEQYF
cdr3_nt: TGTGCCAGCAGCTTAGCGGCAGGCAGCTACGAGCAGTACTTC

d_call: NA
clone_size: NA
v_call: TRBV11-2
j_call: TRBJ2-5
cdr3_length: 14
cdr3_aa: CASSFGLPQETQYF
cdr3_nt: TGTGCCAGCAGCTTTGGCCTCCCCCAAGAGACCCAGTACTTC

d_call: NA
clone_size: NA
v_call: TRBV24-1
j_call: TRBJ2-2
cdr3_length: 13
cdr3_aa: CATSDGYTGELFF
cdr3_nt: TGTGCCACCAGTGATGGATACACCGGGGAGCTGTTTTTT

d_call: NA
clone_size: NA
v_call: TRBV2
j_call: TRBJ2-2
cdr3_length: 12
cdr3_aa: CASRRTSGELFF
cdr3_nt: TGTGCCAGCAGGCGGACTTCCGGGGAGCTGTTTTTT

d_call: NA
clone_size: NA
v_call: TRBV23-1
j_call: TRBJ2-7
cdr3_length: 19
cdr3_aa: CASSQGGSIRVHLSYEQYF
cdr3_nt: TGCGCCAGCAGTCAAGGGGGCTCAATAAGGGTACATCTCTCCTACGAGCAGTACTTC

d_call: NA
clone_size: NA
v_call: TRBV6-5
j_call: TRBJ1-3
cdr3_length: 16
cdr3_aa: CASSFGGSTSGNTIYF
cdr3_nt: TGTGCCAGCAGTTTCGGGGGGTCGACCTCTGGAAACACCATATATTTT

d_call: TRBD1
clone_size: NA
v_call: TRBV11-2
j_call: TRBJ1-5
cdr3_length: 17
cdr3_aa: CASSLRAGTGANQPQHF
cdr3_nt: TGTGCCAGCAGCTTAAGGGCCGGGACAGGGGCCAATCAGCCCCAGCATTTT

d_call: NA
clone_size: NA
v_call: TRBV3-1/TRBV3-2
j_call: TRBJ2-1
cdr3_length: 15
cdr3_aa: CASSQDPTRLNEQFF
cdr3_nt: TGTGCCAGCAGCCAAGACCCGACTAGATTGAATGAGCAGTTCTTC

d_call: TRBD1
clone_size: NA
v_call: TRBV2
j_call: TRBJ2-7
cdr3_length: 13
cdr3_aa: CASSADRSYEQYF
cdr3_nt: TGTGCCAGCAGTGCGGACAGGTCCTACGAGCAGTACTTC

d_call: NA
clone_size: NA
v_call: TRBV7-9
j_call: TRBJ2-7
cdr3_length: 15
cdr3_aa: CASSGDSLASYEQYF
cdr3_nt: TGTGCCAGCAGTGGGGACTCCCTCGCGTCCTACGAGCAGTACTTC

d_call: TRBD1
clone_size: NA
v_call: TRBV27
j_call: TRBJ1-6
cdr3_length: 15
cdr3_aa: CASTSLDRINSPLHF
cdr3_nt: TGTGCCAGCACAAGTCTGGACAGGATCAATTCACCCCTCCACTTT

d_call: TRBD1
clone_size: NA
v_call: TRBV19
j_call: TRBJ1-1
cdr3_length: 14
cdr3_aa: CASSQQGIGTEAFF
cdr3_nt: TGTGCCAGTAGTCAACAGGGGATTGGCACTGAAGCTTTCTTT

d_call: NA
clone_size: NA
v_call: TRBV7-2
j_call: TRBJ2-3
cdr3_length: 14
cdr3_aa: CASSYDRSSFTQYF
cdr3_nt: TGTGCCAGCAGCTACGACAGGAGCTCATTTACGCAGTATTTT

d_call: TRBD2
clone_size: NA
v_call: TRBV4-1
j_call: TRBJ2-5
cdr3_length: 19
cdr3_aa: CASSRASTSGGAPQETQYF
cdr3_nt: TGCGCCAGCAGCCGGGCCTCGACTAGCGGGGGGGCCCCCCAAGAGACCCAGTACTTC

d_call: TRBD1
clone_size: NA
v_call: TRBV2
j_call: TRBJ1-2
cdr3_length: 13
cdr3_aa: CASSGTGNYGYTF
cdr3_nt: TGTGCCAGCAGTGGGACAGGGAACTATGGCTACACCTTC

d_call: TRBD2
clone_size: NA
v_call: TRBV4-2
j_call: TRBJ2-1
cdr3_length: 15
cdr3_aa: CASSLTSGGDNEQFF
cdr3_nt: TGTGCCAGCAGCCTGACTAGCGGGGGGGACAATGAGCAGTTCTTC

d_call: NA
clone_size: NA
v_call: TRBV5-5
j_call: TRBJ1-3
cdr3_length: 15
cdr3_aa: CASSLWAGTGNTIYF
cdr3_nt: TGTGCCAGCAGCTTGTGGGCAGGGACTGGAAACACCATATATTTT

d_call: NA
clone_size: NA
v_call: TRBV25-1
j_call: TRBJ2-7
cdr3_length: 16
cdr3_aa: CASSEGGHGRDYEQYF
cdr3_nt: TGTGCCAGCAGTGAAGGCGGACACGGAAGAGATTACGAGCAGTACTTC

d_call: NA
clone_size: NA
v_call: TRBV3-1/TRBV3-2
j_call: TRBJ2-1
cdr3_length: 15
cdr3_aa: CASSQVRPTYNEQFF
cdr3_nt: TGTGCCAGCAGCCAAGTCAGGCCCACGTACAATGAGCAGTTCTTC

d_call: NA
clone_size: once
v_call: TRBV12-3/TRBV12-4
j_call: TRBJ2-4
cdr3_length: 12
cdr3_aa: CASSFDVNIQYF
cdr3_nt: TGTGCCAGCAGTTTTGACGTTAACATTCAGTACTTC

d_call: TRBD1
clone_size: NA
v_call: TRBV5-1
j_call: TRBJ1-6
cdr3_length: 15
cdr3_aa: CASSFGDRSNSPLHF
cdr3_nt: TGCGCCAGCAGCTTTGGGGACAGGTCGAATTCACCCCTCCACTTT

d_call: NA
clone_size: NA
v_call: TRBV7-8
j_call: TRBJ2-5
cdr3_length: 12
cdr3_aa: CASSPSRGTQYF
cdr3_nt: TGTGCCAGCAGCCCGTCCAGGGGGACCCAGTACTTC

d_call: NA
clone_size: NA
v_call: TRBV18
j_call: TRBJ1-6
cdr3_length: 15
cdr3_aa: CASSRESSYNSPLHF
cdr3_nt: TGTGCCAGCTCGAGGGAGAGCTCCTATAATTCACCCCTCCACTTT

d_call: NA
clone_size: NA
v_call: TRBV29-1
j_call: TRBJ2-3
cdr3_length: 10
cdr3_aa: CSVGRDTQYF
cdr3_nt: TGCAGCGTTGGTAGAGATACGCAGTATTTT

d_call: NA
clone_size: NA
v_call: TRBV4-3
j_call: TRBJ1-1
cdr3_length: 14
cdr3_aa: CASKSGTFNTEAFF
cdr3_nt: TGCGCCAGCAAGTCCGGGACTTTCAACACTGAAGCTTTCTTT

d_call: NA
clone_size: NA
v_call: TRBV7-2
j_call: TRBJ2-7
cdr3_length: 14
cdr3_aa: CASSLGAGPYEQYF
cdr3_nt: TGTGCCAGCAGCTTAGGTGCAGGGCCCTACGAGCAGTACTTC

d_call: NA
clone_size: NA
v_call: TRBV29-1
j_call: TRBJ1-2
cdr3_length: 14
cdr3_aa: CSVEGGTANYGYTF
cdr3_nt: TGCAGCGTTGAAGGGGGGACCGCGAACTATGGCTACACCTTC

d_call: NA
clone_size: NA
v_call: TRBV3-1/TRBV3-2
j_call: TRBJ1-6
cdr3_length: 14
cdr3_aa: CASRPSSYNSPLHF
cdr3_nt: TGTGCCAGCAGACCCAGTTCCTATAATTCACCCCTCCACTTT

d_call: TRBD1
clone_size: NA
v_call: TRBV7-8
j_call: TRBJ2-7
cdr3_length: 13
cdr3_aa: CASSPTGQGRVHF
cdr3_nt: TGTGCCAGCAGCCCGACGGGACAGGGTAGAGTGCACTTC

d_call: NA
clone_size: NA
v_call: TRBV7-8
j_call: TRBJ2-1
cdr3_length: 18
cdr3_aa: CASSPSQLGTQKGGAQFF
cdr3_nt: TGTGCCAGCAGCCCAAGCCAACTAGGGACACAAAAGGGTGGGGCGCAGTTCTTC

d_call: TRBD2
clone_size: many
v_call: TRBV5-1
j_call: TRBJ2-3
cdr3_length: 15
cdr3_aa: CASSFGGGDIDTQYF
cdr3_nt: TGCGCCAGCAGCTTTGGCGGGGGGGATATAGATACGCAGTATTTT

d_call: NA
clone_size: NA
v_call: TRBV4-1
j_call: TRBJ1-3
cdr3_length: 18
cdr3_aa: CASSQEGSGLLSGNTIYF
cdr3_nt: TGCGCCAGCAGCCAAGAAGGGTCCGGACTACTCTCTGGAAACACCATATATTTT

d_call: NA
clone_size: NA
v_call: TRBV2
j_call: TRBJ1-6
cdr3_length: 10
cdr3_aa: CASRGPPLHF
cdr3_nt: TGTGCCAGCAGGGGGCCACCCCTCCACTTT

d_call: NA
clone_size: NA
v_call: TRBV9
j_call: TRBJ1-2
cdr3_length: 15
cdr3_aa: CASSASSTRSYGYTF
cdr3_nt: TGTGCCAGCAGCGCATCATCGACACGCAGTTATGGCTACACCTTC

d_call: TRBD2
clone_size: NA
v_call: TRBV29-1
j_call: TRBJ2-1
cdr3_length: 15
cdr3_aa: CSVEIAGGSYNEQFF
cdr3_nt: TGCAGCGTTGAGATAGCGGGGGGCTCCTACAATGAGCAGTTCTTC

d_call: TRBD2
clone_size: NA
v_call: TRBV3-1/TRBV3-2
j_call: TRBJ2-7
cdr3_length: 16
cdr3_aa: CASSHLAGTYSYEQYF
cdr3_nt: TGTGCCAGCAGCCATTTAGCGGGGACTTACTCCTACGAGCAGTACTTC

d_call: NA
clone_size: NA
v_call: TRBV7-8
j_call: TRBJ2-2
cdr3_length: 16
cdr3_aa: CASSPHEGDNTGELFF
cdr3_nt: TGTGCCAGCAGCCCCCACGAGGGGGATAACACCGGGGAGCTGTTTTTT

d_call: TRBD1
clone_size: NA
v_call: TRBV19
j_call: TRBJ1-5
cdr3_length: 15
cdr3_aa: CASSMRGRGIEPQHF
cdr3_nt: TGTGCCAGTAGTATGAGGGGCAGGGGGATTGAGCCCCAGCATTTT

d_call: TRBD1
clone_size: few
v_call: TRBV6-2/TRBV6-3
j_call: TRBJ1-5
cdr3_length: 16
cdr3_aa: CASSYIGTGGSQPQHF
cdr3_nt: TGTGCCAGCAGTTACATCGGGACAGGGGGCAGTCAGCCCCAGCATTTT

d_call: TRBD1
clone_size: few
v_call: TRBV9
j_call: TRBJ2-1
cdr3_length: 14
cdr3_aa: CASSVGTGNNEQFF
cdr3_nt: TGTGCCAGCAGCGTAGGGACAGGGAACAATGAGCAGTTCTTC

d_call: TRBD2
clone_size: few
v_call: TRBV4-1
j_call: TRBJ2-2
cdr3_length: 19
cdr3_aa: CASSQETSGGETNTGELFF
cdr3_nt: TGCGCCAGCAGCCAAGAAACTAGCGGGGGGGAGACGAACACCGGGGAGCTGTTTTTT

d_call: NA
clone_size: NA
v_call: TRBV7-9
j_call: TRBJ1-2
cdr3_length: 13
cdr3_aa: CASSFTGNYGYTF
cdr3_nt: TGTGCCAGCAGCTTCACCGGCAACTATGGCTACACCTTC

d_call: NA
clone_size: few
v_call: TRBV7-9
j_call: TRBJ1-2
cdr3_length: 14
cdr3_aa: CASSRGGSNYGYTF
cdr3_nt: TGTGCCAGCAGCCGAGGCGGCAGCAACTATGGCTACACCTTC

d_call: TRBD1
clone_size: few
v_call: TRBV9
j_call: TRBJ1-2
cdr3_length: 15
cdr3_aa: CASSVAAGGDYGYTF
cdr3_nt: TGTGCCAGCAGCGTAGCCGCAGGGGGGGACTATGGCTACACCTTC

d_call: NA
clone_size: NA
v_call: TRBV18
j_call: TRBJ1-5
cdr3_length: 15
cdr3_aa: CASSPEGLPRQPQHF
cdr3_nt: TGTGCCAGCTCACCCGAGGGACTCCCACGTCAGCCCCAGCATTTT